These 18 T cell receptor beta chains came from one sample sequenced in a study of blood T cell repertoires in COVID-19. Some clones are missing from TCRdb's copy, which holds only in-frame ones; the method was immunoSEQ multiplex PCR. This table has fewer than 130,000 clones, around 76% appearing once. The sample was peripheral blood. These TCRs come from a woman over 75 with acute or convalescent COVID-19.

The V gene is TRBV6-1, the J gene TRBJ1-4, with 7 bases that match TRBD1. The V gene's germline CDR1 is MNHNS and CDR2 SASEGT. V dropped 1 base and J dropped 1; count of bases not matched to a gene: 3. The CDR3 is made up of 16 amino acids. CDR3 coding DNA: TGTGCCAGCAGTGAAGGGGACAGAGGAACTAATGAAAAACTGTTTTTT. This encodes CASSEGDRGTNEKLFF.

The chain uses TRBV2 and TRBJ1-6; D gene ambiguous. Germline-derived CDR1 and CDR2 are SNHLY and FYNNEI. The CDR3 sequence is 16 residues long. V lost 4 bases, J lost 7 bases, and 17 bases lay in between. The CDR3 nucleotides are TGTGCCAGCAGTGGATATGACATAGGCGCGAATTCACCCCTCCACTTT. Residues: CASSGYDIGANSPLHF. Variable domain in full (rest from reference TRBV2 and TRBJ1-6): EPEVTQTPSHQVTQMGQEVILRCVPISNHLYFYWYRQILGQKVEFLVSFYNNEISEKSEIFDDQFSVERPDGSNFTLKIRSTKLEDSAMYFCASSGYDIGANSPLHFGNGTRLTVT.

The genes are TRBV6-5 and TRBJ1-1; D perhaps matches TRBD1 (5 bases). Trimming pared 5 bases from V and 4 bases from J, leaving 14 bases between. In germline, CDR1 is MNHEY, CDR2 SVGAGI. This CDR3 contains 14 residues. The CDR3: CASSPWGGGTEAFF. The DNA for the CDR3 is TGTGCCAGCAGTCCCTGGGGGGGTGGCACTGAAGCTTTCTTT.

The count of this clone is one. The V call is TRBV18, the J call TRBJ2-1; D possibly corresponds to TRBD1 (5 bases). Germline values: CDR1 KGHSH, CDR2 LQKENI. Trimming removed 1 base from V and 0 bases from J, with 7 bases in between. The CDR3 sequence is 15 residues long. The CDR3 spells CASSPQQGSYNEQFF. The DNA for the CDR3 is TGTGCCAGCTCACCACAGCAGGGCTCCTACAATGAGCAGTTCTTC.

The chain uses TRBV18 and TRBJ2-5; the match to TRBD2 covers 8 bases. V lost 6 bases and J lost 0; bases outside the gene matches: 9. This CDR3 has 16 amino acids. Looked up from germline, CDR1 is KGHSH and CDR2 is LQKENI. CDR3 nucleotide sequence: TGTGCCAGCTCCTCCAGCACGGGGGGGAACCAAGAGACCCAGTACTTC. Amino acid sequence: CASSSSTGGNQETQYF.

Worth noting for this clone: The junction and the germline gene differ at one end; a read error may be behind it. This chain uses TRBV19 with TRBJ2-7; 7 bases match TRBD1. This CDR3 is built from 16 residues. Germline V gene lookup returns CDR1 LNHDA and CDR2 SQIVND (reference sequence). Here the CDR3 DNA reads TGTGCCAGTAGTCGACGGGACAGCCGGGCGTATTACGGGCAGTACTTC. This sequence encodes CASSRRDSRAYYGQYF.

This chain links TRBV7-9 with TRBJ1-2; 9 positions match TRBD1. Per the germline V gene, CDR1 is SEHNR and CDR2 is FQNEAQ (reference sequence). Germline trimming cut 6 bases from V and 4 bases from J; bases unmatched to any gene: 9. The CDR3 contains 15 residues. Written as DNA, the CDR3 is TGTGCCAGCAGTCTCACAGGGGGCGTCGGCTATGGCTACACCTTC. Translated: CASSLTGGVGYGYTF.

The CDR3 nucleotides are TGTGCCAGCAGCCAAGTTTTTGCGGCGGGGGGGTCCTCTTTCGGTAGCGGGGAGCTGTTTTTT. Protein: CASSQVFAAGGSSFGSGELFF. The gene calls are TRBV3-1 (or the pseudogene TRBV3-2) and TRBJ2-2, with TRBD2 matching over 9 bases. V dropped 1 base and J dropped 7; count of bases not matched to a gene: 22. Germline lookup yields CDR1 LGHDT and CDR2 YNNKEL (reference sequence). The CDR3 has 21 amino acids.

The chain uses TRBV12-3 or TRBV12-4 and TRBJ1-2; 7 bases fit TRBD1. The CDR3 has 12 residues. V lost 11 bases, J lost 4 bases, and 7 bases stayed unmatched. CDR3 nucleotide sequence: TGTGCCGGACAGGACAGGACCTATGGCTACACCTTC. Translation: CAGQDRTYGYTF.

The J gene is TRBJ1-4, the V gene TRBV27, with 8 bases that match TRBD1. CDR3 length: 17 residues. Germline CDR1 and CDR2: MNHEY and SMNVEV (reference sequence). The V and J ends lost 4 bases and 5 bases, in that order; junction bases with no gene match: 12. The CDR3 coding sequence is TGTGCCAGCAGTTCTTCTTATCAGGACAGGGTGAATGAAAAACTGTTTTTT. Translated, it gives CASSSSYQDRVNEKLFF.

The chain joins TRBV5-1 to TRBJ1-1, with 8 bases fitting TRBD1. The V segment lost 4 bases and the J segment 1 base; nucleotides outside the gene matches: 12. This CDR3 spans 17 amino acids. Germline V lookup: CDR1 SGHRS, CDR2 YFSETQ. The CDR3 here is CASSPRGQGFGNTEAFF. The CDR3, as DNA: TGCGCCAGCAGCCCAAGAGGACAGGGATTCGGGAACACTGAAGCTTTCTTT.

This chain connects TRBV3-1 (or the pseudogene TRBV3-2) to TRBJ1-4; D possibly corresponds to TRBD1 (5 bases). Germline CDR1 reads LGHDT; CDR2 reads YNNKEL (reference sequence). Between the trimmed V and J ends, which lost 6 bases and 5 bases, there was a span of 10 bases. The CDR3 consists of 13 residues. The CDR3: CASRPRGNEKLFF. CDR3 in DNA: TGTGCCAGCAGACCGCGGGGGAATGAAAAACTGTTTTTT.

The count of this clone is one. V and J are TRBV9 and TRBJ2-3; 7 bases are a match to TRBD1. Trimming at V came to 4 bases and at J to 4 bases, leaving 12 bases not matched to a gene. This CDR3 has 16 amino acids. Germline CDR1 reads SGDLS; CDR2 reads YYNGEE. The CDR3 bases are TGTGCCAGCAGCACCGAGACAGGGTTTGGGGCAGATACGCAGTATTTT. Amino acid sequence: CASSTETGFGADTQYF. The variable domain in full, with the rest retrieved from reference TRBV9 and TRBJ2-3, is DSGVTQTPKHLITATGQRVTLRCSPRSGDLSVYWYQQSLDQGLQFLIQYYNGEERAKGNILERFSAQQFPDLHSELNLSSLELGDSALYFCASSTETGFGADTQYFGPGTRLTVL.

The chain uses TRBV11-3 and TRBJ2-3, with 8 bases aligning to TRBD1. CDR1 SGHNT and CDR2 YENEEA come from the germline V gene. The CDR3 extends over 18 amino acids. V gave up 5 bases and J gave up 6 bases; unmatched junction bases: 19. The chain's CDR3 is CASSPGGRGPLESDTQYF. CDR3 nucleotide sequence: TGTGCCAGCAGCCCTGGGGGCAGGGGGCCGCTTGAGTCGGATACGCAGTATTTT.

The rearrangement uses TRBV18 and TRBJ1-5; no reliable D call. The CDR3 consists of 16 residues. CDR1 is KGHSH, CDR2 LQKENI, per germline. Trimming stripped 0 bases from V and 0 bases from J, with 9 bases between. In DNA form, the CDR3 reads TGTGCCAGCTCACCACCGAGCACGTATAGCAATCAGCCCCAGCATTTT. Amino acids: CASSPPSTYSNQPQHF.

This chain joins TRBV30 and TRBJ2-2, with D perhaps matching TRBD2 (6 bases). Between the trimmed V and J ends, which lost 0 bases and 1 base, there was a span of 12 bases. Germline CDR1 reads GTSNPN; CDR2 reads SVGIG (reference sequence). The CDR3 runs to 16 residues. The CDR3 DNA sequence: TGTGCCTGGAGTGTTCATCCCGGGAGGAACACCGGGGAGCTGTTTTTT. Residues: CAWSVHPGRNTGELFF.

The rearrangement uses TRBV12-5 and TRBJ2-7; 8 positions agree with TRBD2. The CDR3 has 14 residues. Germline V gives CDR1 LGHNT, CDR2 FRNRAP. V lost 5 bases to trimming and J lost 6 bases; unmatched junction nucleotides: 9. CDR3 bases: TGTGCTAGTGGTGGGATAGCGGGGACTGCCGAGCAGTACTTC. Protein product: CASGGIAGTAEQYF.

The chain employs TRBV2 and TRBJ2-7; D call uncertain. Looked up from germline, CDR1 is SNHLY and CDR2 is FYNNEI. Between the trimmed V and J ends, which lost 4 bases and 6 bases, there was a span of 7 bases. CDR3 length: 11 residues. As DNA, the CDR3 is TGTGCCAGCAGTGCGTTGGCCGAGCAGTACTTC. It is translated as CASSALAEQYF.